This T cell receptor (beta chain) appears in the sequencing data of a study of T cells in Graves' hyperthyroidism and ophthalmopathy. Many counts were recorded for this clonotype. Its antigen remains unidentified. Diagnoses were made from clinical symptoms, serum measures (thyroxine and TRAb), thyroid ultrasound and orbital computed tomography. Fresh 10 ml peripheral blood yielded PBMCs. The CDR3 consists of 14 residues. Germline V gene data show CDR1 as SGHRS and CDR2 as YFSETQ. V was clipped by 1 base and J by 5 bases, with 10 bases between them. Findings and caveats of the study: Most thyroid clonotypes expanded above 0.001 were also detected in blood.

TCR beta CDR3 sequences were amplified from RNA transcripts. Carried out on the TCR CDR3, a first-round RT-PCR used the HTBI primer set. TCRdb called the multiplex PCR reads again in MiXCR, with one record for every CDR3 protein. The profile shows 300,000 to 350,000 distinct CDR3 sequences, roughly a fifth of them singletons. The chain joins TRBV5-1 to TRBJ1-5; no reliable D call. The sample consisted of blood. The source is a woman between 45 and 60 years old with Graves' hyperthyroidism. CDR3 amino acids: CASSLRVGDQPQHF. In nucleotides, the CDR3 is TGCGCCAGCAGCTTGAGGGTTGGGGATCAGCCCCAGCATTTT. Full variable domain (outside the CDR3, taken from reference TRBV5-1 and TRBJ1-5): KAGVTQTPRYLIKTRGQQVTLSCSPISGHRSVSWYQQTPGQGLQFLFEYFSETQRNKGNFPGRFSGRQFSNSRSEMNVSTLELGDSALYLCASSLRVGDQPQHFGDGTRLSIL.